This T cell receptor beta chain derives from a study of blood T cell repertoires in COVID-19. Measured with immunoSEQ multiplex PCR; TCRdb has only the in-frame clones, and not every one. The sample lists a few hundred thousand clones; approximately 91% were seen once. Germline CDR1 SNHLY, CDR2 FYNNEI. Trimming at V came to 2 bases and at J to 8 bases, leaving 2 bases not matched to a gene. This CDR3 has 13 residues. The origin of this receptor is a man aged 18 to 29 with active or convalescent COVID-19. This chain uses TRBV2 with TRBJ2-1, with 8 bases fitting TRBD2. The sequenced sample consisted of peripheral blood. CDR3 in amino acids: CASSELAGYEQFF. CDR3 sequence (DNA): TGTGCCAGCAGTGAACTAGCGGGCTATGAGCAGTTCTTC.